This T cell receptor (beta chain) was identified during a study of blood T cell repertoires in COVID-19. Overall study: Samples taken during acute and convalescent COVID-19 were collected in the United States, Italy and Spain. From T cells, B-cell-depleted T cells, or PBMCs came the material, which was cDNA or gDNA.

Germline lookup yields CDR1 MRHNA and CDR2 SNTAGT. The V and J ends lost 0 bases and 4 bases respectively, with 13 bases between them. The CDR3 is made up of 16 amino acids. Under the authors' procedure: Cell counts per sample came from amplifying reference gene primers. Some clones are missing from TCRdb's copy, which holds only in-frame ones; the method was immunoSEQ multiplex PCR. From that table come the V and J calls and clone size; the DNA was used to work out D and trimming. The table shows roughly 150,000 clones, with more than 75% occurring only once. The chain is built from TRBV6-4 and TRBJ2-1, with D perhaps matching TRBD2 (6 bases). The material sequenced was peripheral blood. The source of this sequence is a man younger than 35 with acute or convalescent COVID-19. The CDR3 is CASSDSMGGGYNEQFF. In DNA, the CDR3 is TGTGCCAGCAGTGACTCGATGGGGGGAGGTTACAATGAGCAGTTCTTC.